This is a list of T cell receptor beta chains from one sample in a study of cytomegalovirus exposure and HLA in healthy donors. Profiling relied on immunoSEQ multiplex PCR, and the TCRdb table lists in-frame clones only, not all of them. The table records more than 95,000 clones, around 77% of them present only once. The sample was PBMCs. These receptors were collected from a woman aged 40-49 years in good health and CMV-seropositive. CDR3s include the opening cysteine and the closing phenylalanine or tryptophan. Each record gives: J gene, clone size, V gene, D gene, CDR3 protein, CDR3 DNA. A D gene is named only where the DNA matches it firmly. Size is omitted from some rows. Given values are once, few, many or a class for expanded clones.

j_gene: TRBJ2-1; abundance: -; v_gene: TRBV4-2; d_gene: TRBD2; CDR3aa: CASSPELTSGYNEQFF; CDR3nt: TGTGCCAGCAGCCCCGAATTGACTAGCGGGTACAATGAGCAGTTCTTC
j_gene: TRBJ1-5; abundance: few; v_gene: TRBV7-6; d_gene: TRBD1; CDR3aa: CASSLAGGNNQPQHF; CDR3nt: TGTGCCAGCAGCTTGGCAGGGGGGAACAATCAGCCCCAGCATTTT
j_gene: TRBJ2-2; abundance: -; v_gene: TRBV28; d_gene: -; CDR3aa: CASSLSSSNTGELFF; CDR3nt: TGTGCCAGCAGTTTGTCTAGTTCGAACACCGGGGAGCTGTTTTTT
j_gene: TRBJ1-4; abundance: few; v_gene: TRBV7-2; d_gene: -; CDR3aa: CASSLRGMSNEKLFF; CDR3nt: TGTGCCAGCAGCTTAAGGGGGATGTCTAATGAAAAACTGTTTTTT
j_gene: TRBJ1-1; abundance: -; v_gene: TRBV28; d_gene: -; CDR3aa: CASRYSSKNTEAFF; CDR3nt: TGTGCCAGTAGATACTCTTCAAAGAACACTGAAGCTTTCTTT
j_gene: TRBJ1-2; abundance: -; v_gene: TRBV4-1; d_gene: -; CDR3aa: CASSQVPERYGYTF; CDR3nt: TGCGCCAGCAGCCAAGTGCCGGAGCGCTATGGCTACACCTTC
j_gene: TRBJ2-5; abundance: -; v_gene: TRBV19; d_gene: TRBD2; CDR3aa: CASSIPGLAVQETQYF; CDR3nt: TGTGCCAGTAGTATCCCGGGACTAGCGGTTCAAGAGACCCAGTACTTC
j_gene: TRBJ2-2; abundance: -; v_gene: TRBV5-1; d_gene: TRBD2; CDR3aa: CASSLLAGGFNTGELFF; CDR3nt: TGCGCCAGCAGCTTGCTAGCGGGAGGGTTTAACACCGGGGAGCTGTTTTTT
j_gene: TRBJ2-7; abundance: -; v_gene: TRBV5-1; d_gene: -; CDR3aa: CASSRDFYEQYF; CDR3nt: TGCGCCAGCAGTCGGGACTTCTACGAGCAGTACTTC
j_gene: TRBJ2-7; abundance: -; v_gene: TRBV10-2; d_gene: -; CDR3aa: CASSDPRGVVNSYEQYF; CDR3nt: TGCGCCAGCAGTGATCCCAGGGGAGTCGTCAACTCTTACGAGCAGTACTTC
j_gene: TRBJ2-7; abundance: few; v_gene: TRBV5-1; d_gene: TRBD1; CDR3aa: CASSPGGLNEQYF; CDR3nt: TGCGCCAGCAGCCCAGGGGGTCTGAACGAGCAGTACTTC
j_gene: TRBJ2-5; abundance: few; v_gene: TRBV29-1; d_gene: TRBD2; CDR3aa: CSVFVAGGPIETQYF; CDR3nt: TGCAGCGTTTTTGTAGCGGGAGGGCCGATAGAGACCCAGTACTTC
j_gene: TRBJ2-7; abundance: -; v_gene: TRBV5-1; d_gene: -; CDR3aa: CASRDSYEQYF; CDR3nt: TGCGCCAGCAGGGACAGCTACGAGCAGTACTTC
j_gene: TRBJ1-5; abundance: -; v_gene: TRBV30; d_gene: TRBD1; CDR3aa: CAWRLGKGALNQPQHF; CDR3nt: TGTGCCTGGAGACTAGGAAAGGGGGCCCTCAATCAGCCCCAGCATTTT
j_gene: TRBJ2-5; abundance: -; v_gene: TRBV5-1; d_gene: -; CDR3aa: CASSLGPAARETQYF; CDR3nt: TGCGCCAGCAGCTTGGGGCCCGCAGCTAGGGAGACCCAGTACTTC
j_gene: TRBJ2-7; abundance: -; v_gene: TRBV5-4; d_gene: -; CDR3aa: CASSLGGVPYEQYF; CDR3nt: TGTGCCAGCAGCTTGGGGGGGGTGCCCTACGAGCAGTACTTC
j_gene: TRBJ1-1; abundance: -; v_gene: TRBV19; d_gene: -; CDR3aa: CASVLTERNTEAFF; CDR3nt: TGTGCCAGTGTTTTGACAGAAAGGAACACTGAAGCTTTCTTT
j_gene: TRBJ2-3; abundance: -; v_gene: TRBV14; d_gene: -; CDR3aa: CASSQIGGNTDTQYF; CDR3nt: TGTGCCAGCAGCCAGATAGGCGGCAACACAGATACGCAGTATTTT
j_gene: TRBJ1-1; abundance: -; v_gene: TRBV28; d_gene: -; CDR3aa: CASSLGARTEAFF; CDR3nt: TGTGCCAGCAGTTTGGGGGCGAGGACTGAAGCTTTCTTT
j_gene: TRBJ2-1; abundance: -; v_gene: TRBV19; d_gene: TRBD2; CDR3aa: CASSIEGSGRGEQFF; CDR3nt: TGTGCCAGTAGTATAGAGGGTAGCGGGAGAGGTGAGCAGTTCTTC
j_gene: TRBJ1-1; abundance: -; v_gene: TRBV4-1; d_gene: TRBD1; CDR3aa: CASSYTDRGRAFF; CDR3nt: TGCGCCAGCAGCTATACCGACAGGGGGCGAGCTTTCTTT
j_gene: TRBJ1-4; abundance: few; v_gene: TRBV9; d_gene: -; CDR3aa: CASSRSGGNSNEKLFF; CDR3nt: TGTGCCAGCAGCCGGTCAGGAGGGAATTCTAATGAAAAACTGTTTTTT
j_gene: TRBJ1-1; abundance: -; v_gene: TRBV11-3; d_gene: -; CDR3aa: CASSPSDSTEAFF; CDR3nt: TGTGCCAGCAGCCCATCGGACAGCACTGAAGCTTTCTTT
j_gene: TRBJ2-3; abundance: few; v_gene: TRBV9; d_gene: TRBD1; CDR3aa: CASSLGTDSDTQYF; CDR3nt: TGTGCCAGCAGCCTAGGGACAGACAGCGATACGCAGTATTTT
j_gene: TRBJ1-1; abundance: -; v_gene: TRBV28; d_gene: -; CDR3aa: CASIDRNTEAFF; CDR3nt: TGTGCCAGCATCGACAGGAACACTGAAGCTTTCTTT
j_gene: TRBJ2-5; abundance: -; v_gene: TRBV28; d_gene: TRBD2; CDR3aa: CASSRRGTSGRETQYF; CDR3nt: TGTGCCAGCAGCCGCCGGGGGACTAGCGGGAGGGAGACCCAGTACTTC
j_gene: TRBJ1-5; abundance: -; v_gene: TRBV5-1; d_gene: -; CDR3aa: CASSLSGYSNQPQHF; CDR3nt: TGCGCCAGCAGCTTGTCGGGATATAGCAATCAGCCCCAGCATTTT
j_gene: TRBJ2-5; abundance: once; v_gene: TRBV28; d_gene: TRBD1; CDR3aa: CASSLLTGGETQYF; CDR3nt: TGTGCCAGCAGTTTGCTGACAGGGGGGGAGACCCAGTACTTC